Here is one T cell receptor (beta chain) with its context. Its specificity is not known. These data belong to a study of cytomegalovirus exposure and HLA in healthy donors. Study findings and constraints: Highly shared variants forming one cluster were likely a sequencing artifact.

In the PCR, 60 Vbeta and 13 Jbeta primers were used. Profiled with immunoSEQ multiplex PCR; TCRdb holds only in-frame clones, not every one. Found here are over 150,000 clones, roughly 79% of them singletons; the top ten hold roughly 3%. The V gene's germline CDR1 is GTSNPN and CDR2 SVGIG (reference sequence). The CDR3 length is 14 residues. The V and J ends lost 1 base and 4 bases respectively, with 11 bases between them. The source material was PBMCs. The chain combines TRBV30 with TRBJ1-5; perhaps TRBD1 as D (5 bases). The sequence derives from a male donor in good health and CMV-seronegative. In DNA, the CDR3 is TGTGCCTGGAGTGCCGGGACTGGGAATCAGCCCCAGCATTTT. This encodes CAWSAGTGNQPQHF. Filled out from reference TRBV30 and TRBJ1-5, the complete variable domain reads SQTIHQWPATLVQPVGSPLSLECTVEGTSNPNLYWYRQAAGRGLQLLFYSVGIGQISSEVPQNLSASRPQDRQFILSSKKLLLSDSGFYLCAWSAGTGNQPQHFGDGTRLSIL.